These T cell receptor beta chains were read from a single sample in a study of human CD8 memory T cell subsets. TCRdb re-called the 5' RACE reads; every CDR3 protein appears as one record, without DNA. This table lists about 18,000 distinct CDR3 sequences. Sequencing input: CD8+ T cells from PBMCs. The receptors were gathered from a human donor in good health. Both conserved end residues are part of each CDR3. Clone size is given for some rows only: seen once, a few or many times, or a class if the clone is expanded.

j_call,v_call,clone_size,cdr3_length,cdr3_aa
TRBJ1-1,TRBV7-8,NA,16,CASSLERGGVNTEAFF
TRBJ1-4,TRBV15,NA,14,CATSTMGEGEKLFF
TRBJ2-3,TRBV29-1,NA,14,CSVVTGVGTDTQYF
TRBJ1-2,TRBV28,NA,14,CASTPSEMLSGYTF
TRBJ2-1,TRBV7-9,NA,15,CASSLVGTADNEQFF
TRBJ2-1,TRBV19,NA,12,CASTGGGGEQFF
TRBJ2-1,TRBV28,NA,14,CASSFAGNYNEQFF
TRBJ2-1,TRBV20-1,NA,13,CSATGTDYNEQFF
TRBJ2-7,TRBV29-1,medium-sized,13,CSVIHRGRYEQYF
TRBJ2-2,TRBV7-2,NA,18,CASSPTASGSRGTGELFF
TRBJ2-5,TRBV7-9,NA,16,CASRPPSGSAWETQYF
TRBJ2-7,TRBV2,NA,14,CASSEVGESYEQYF
TRBJ1-1,TRBV6-1,medium-sized,13,CASSELLYTEAFF
TRBJ2-5,TRBV3-1,NA,15,CASSQRAGGQETQYF
TRBJ1-3,TRBV9,NA,14,CASSVDYRGDTIYF
TRBJ2-7,TRBV29-1,medium-sized,15,CSVAQLAVSSYEQYF
TRBJ2-1,TRBV4-3,NA,16,CASSQEWREGRNEQFF
TRBJ2-1,TRBV15,NA,15,CATSRGGSGWNEQFF
TRBJ2-3,TRBV7-3,NA,14,CASSPPFRTDTQYF
TRBJ2-2,TRBV4-3,NA,16,CASSQDFGGGTGELFF
TRBJ1-2,TRBV25-1,NA,12,CASNGGAYGYTF
TRBJ2-7,TRBV5-1,NA,14,CASSFGRPASEQYF
TRBJ2-5,TRBV11-2,NA,15,CASSLEVLSSETQYF
TRBJ1-3,TRBV30,NA,12,CAWKARGNTIYF
TRBJ2-7,TRBV4-1,NA,14,CASSQGGPSYEQYF
TRBJ1-2,TRBV6-5,NA,15,CASSYSLEGGHGYTF
TRBJ1-1,TRBV7-9,NA,16,CASTPSPGGVHTEAFF
TRBJ2-1,TRBV4-3,NA,15,CASSQDQSGGNEQFF
TRBJ2-2,TRBV29-1,NA,14,CSVPGTGKAGELFF
TRBJ2-5,TRBV27,NA,15,CASSPYQVSQETQYF
TRBJ1-1,TRBV24-1,NA,17,CATSVLHKVDRVTEAFF
TRBJ1-2,TRBV19,NA,12,CASSIPRQGTTF
TRBJ2-2,TRBV5-1,medium-sized,14,CASSLTSNTGELFF
TRBJ2-1,TRBV2,medium-sized,14,CASKAGGSYNEQFF
TRBJ2-5,TRBV15,NA,15,CATSRLGMNQETQYF
TRBJ2-1,TRBV4-1,NA,12,CASSQGANEQFF
TRBJ1-3,TRBV12-3/TRBV12-4,NA,14,CASSRTGSGNTIYF
TRBJ1-1,TRBV28,large,14,CASSLTRGNTEAFF
TRBJ2-1,TRBV24-1,NA,16,CATSDWTSGRRGEQFF
TRBJ2-3,TRBV7-7,NA,14,CASSSGLRTDTQYF
TRBJ1-1,TRBV28,NA,13,CASRLQEYTEAFF
TRBJ2-3,TRBV14,NA,13,CASSRRGTDTQYF
TRBJ2-3,TRBV5-1,medium-sized,15,CASSLTGYHTDTQYF
TRBJ1-4,TRBV7-6,NA,17,CASSLVVGGQGEEKLFF
TRBJ2-1,TRBV20-1,NA,16,CSATGTEPGGYNEQFF
TRBJ2-7,TRBV9,NA,15,CASSLGGLGYYEQYF
TRBJ2-2,TRBV4-3,NA,16,CASSQDRTGNTGELFF